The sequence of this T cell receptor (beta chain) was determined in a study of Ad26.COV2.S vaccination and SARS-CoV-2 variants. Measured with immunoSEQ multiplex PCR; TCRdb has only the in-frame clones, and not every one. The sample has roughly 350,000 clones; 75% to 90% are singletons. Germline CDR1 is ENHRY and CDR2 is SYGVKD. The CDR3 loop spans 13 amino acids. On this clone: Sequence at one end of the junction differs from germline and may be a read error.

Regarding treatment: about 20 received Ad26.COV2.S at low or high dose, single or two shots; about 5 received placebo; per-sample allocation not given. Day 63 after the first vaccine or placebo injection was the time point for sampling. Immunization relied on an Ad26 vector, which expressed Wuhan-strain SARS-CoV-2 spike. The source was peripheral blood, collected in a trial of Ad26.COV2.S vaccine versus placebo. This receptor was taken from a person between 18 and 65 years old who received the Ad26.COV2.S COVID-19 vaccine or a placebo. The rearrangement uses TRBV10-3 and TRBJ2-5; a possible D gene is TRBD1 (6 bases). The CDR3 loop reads CAISVGQQATQYF. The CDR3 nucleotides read TGTGCCATCAGTGTTGGACAGCAAGCGACCCAGTACTTC.